The rows below give T cell receptor beta chains drawn from one sample of a study of T cell responses to AZD1222 COVID-19 vaccine. The assay was immunoSEQ multiplex PCR, and TCRdb's table has in-frame clones only and misses some. The sample includes approximately 150,000 clones, 87% seen only once; the top ten take approximately 1%. The sequencing used peripheral blood, collected 28 days after the second AZD1222 dose. The receptors come from an adult who received the AZD1222 COVID-19 vaccine. Each CDR3 is given with its conserved first and last residue. The D gene is left open where the match is weak. Only some rows state a clone size, as once, few, many or a class for expanded clones.

TRBV14,.,.,TRBJ1-6,17,CASSQARTGGYNSPLHF,TGTGCCAGCAGCCAAGCCAGGACCGGGGGCTATAATTCACCCCTCCACTTT
TRBV3-1/TRBV3-2,once,.,TRBJ2-5,17,CASSQDAAIVFGETQYF,TGTGCCAGCAGCCAAGATGCGGCGATTGTATTTGGAGAGACCCAGTACTTC
TRBV3-1/TRBV3-2,.,.,TRBJ1-2,15,CASSQAGPEGYGYTF,TGTGCCAGCAGCCAAGCAGGGCCTGAGGGCTATGGCTACACCTTC
TRBV11-2,.,.,TRBJ1-4,16,CASSLKGGATNEKLFF,TGTGCCAGCAGCTTAAAGGGGGGAGCAACTAATGAAAAACTGTTTTTT
TRBV10-2,.,.,TRBJ1-1,13,CASSVAVNTEAFF,TGCGCCAGCAGTGTGGCAGTGAACACTGAAGCTTTCTTT
TRBV2,.,.,TRBJ1-1,15,CASSEYSLSIYEAFF,TGTGCCAGCAGTGAATACAGCCTCTCGATCTATGAAGCTTTCTTT
TRBV5-1,.,.,TRBJ1-1,14,CASSLYPDNTEAFF,TGCGCCAGCAGCTTGTACCCAGATAATACTGAAGCTTTCTTT
TRBV19,.,TRBD1,TRBJ2-7,14,CASSTGQLNYEQYF,TGTGCCAGTAGTACGGGACAGCTAAACTACGAGCAGTACTTC
TRBV27,.,.,TRBJ1-2,13,CASSLRLGYGYTF,TGTGCCAGCAGTTTGCGGTTAGGGTATGGCTACACCTTC
TRBV20-1,.,TRBD2,TRBJ2-7,14,CSASLAGGPYEQYF,TGCAGTGCTAGTCTAGCGGGGGGTCCTTACGAGCAGTACTTC
TRBV4-1,.,TRBD1,TRBJ1-3,15,CASSHDRDAGNTIYF,TGCGCCAGCAGCCATGACAGGGATGCTGGAAACACCATATATTTT
TRBV12-3/TRBV12-4,.,.,TRBJ1-2,12,CASSFGVLGYTF,TGTGCCAGCAGTTTTGGGGTTCTTGGCTACACCTTC
TRBV11-2,.,.,TRBJ2-5,15,CASSLEWGARETQYF,TGTGCCAGCAGCTTAGAGTGGGGGGCGCGAGAGACCCAGTACTTC
TRBV6-5,.,TRBD1,TRBJ1-1,14,CASSYRSGGTEAFF,TGTGCCAGCAGTTACAGGTCAGGGGGCACTGAAGCTTTCTTT
TRBV11-2,.,TRBD1,TRBJ2-1,15,CASSLGQGAWDEQFF,TGTGCCAGCAGCTTAGGGCAGGGGGCTTGGGATGAGCAGTTCTTC
TRBV7-8,.,.,TRBJ2-7,15,CASSLPPSPIYEQYF,TGTGCCAGCAGCTTACCGCCTAGTCCAATCTACGAGCAGTACTTC
TRBV3-1/TRBV3-2,.,.,TRBJ2-5,14,CASSLRDDRETQYF,TGTGCCAGCAGCCTCAGGGACGATCGAGAGACCCAGTACTTC
TRBV25-1,.,.,TRBJ1-1,11,CASIFLTEAFF,TGTGCCAGCATTTTCCTCACTGAAGCTTTCTTT
TRBV4-2,.,.,TRBJ2-2,16,CASSQYPEGNTGELFF,TGTGCCAGCAGCCAGTACCCGGAGGGGAACACCGGGGAGCTGTTTTTT
TRBV5-1,.,.,TRBJ1-3,16,CASSAGPVGSGNTIYF,TGCGCCAGCAGTGCCGGGCCGGTGGGCTCTGGAAACACCATATATTTT
TRBV19,.,TRBD1,TRBJ1-4,15,CASSTRQGLNEKLFF,TGTGCCAGTAGTACTCGACAGGGGCTCAATGAAAAACTGTTTTTT
TRBV5-1,.,.,TRBJ1-1,14,CASSSEGVNTEAFF,TGCGCCAGCAGCTCGGAGGGAGTGAACACTGAAGCTTTCTTT
TRBV2,.,.,TRBJ1-6,13,CASRLDGNSPLHF,TGTGCCAGCAGGCTCGACGGTAATTCACCCCTCCACTTT
TRBV4-3,.,.,TRBJ2-1,12,CASSQDRGEQFF,TGCGCCAGCAGCCAAGATCGAGGTGAGCAGTTCTTC